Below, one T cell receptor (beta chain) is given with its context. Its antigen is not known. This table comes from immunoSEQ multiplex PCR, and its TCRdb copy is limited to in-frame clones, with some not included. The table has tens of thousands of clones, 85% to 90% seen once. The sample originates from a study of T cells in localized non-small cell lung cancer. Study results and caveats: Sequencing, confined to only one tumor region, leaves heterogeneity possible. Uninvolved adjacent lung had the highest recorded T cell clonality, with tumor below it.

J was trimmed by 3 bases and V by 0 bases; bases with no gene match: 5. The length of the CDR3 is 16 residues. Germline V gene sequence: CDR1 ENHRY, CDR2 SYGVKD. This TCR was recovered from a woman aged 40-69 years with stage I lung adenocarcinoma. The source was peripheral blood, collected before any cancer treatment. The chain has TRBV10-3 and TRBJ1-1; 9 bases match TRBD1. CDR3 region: CAISESTGGSHTEAFF. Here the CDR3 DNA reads TGTGCCATCAGTGAGTCGACAGGGGGATCGCACACTGAAGCTTTCTTT.